The 31 T cell receptor beta chains given below trace back to one sample, sequenced in a study of T cell repertoires in cytomegalovirus infection. TCRdb ran MiXCR on the reads and lists one entry per CDR3 protein. The sample holds 510,000 or so distinct CDR3 sequences; around a quarter are singletons and the top ten take roughly 13%. The sequenced sample consisted of PBMCs. The source of these receptors is a human donor in good health (CMV status not recorded). Some clones in this sample may be carry-over from other donors' samples.

This clonotype was detected many times. The genes are TRBV7-8 and TRBJ1-5, with D tentatively TRBD1 (6 bases). V was shortened by 5 bases and J by 2 bases, with 13 bases between the two germline ends. The CDR3 contains 15 residues. CDR1 and CDR2 (germline): SGHVS, FQNEAQ. CDR3 coding DNA: TGTGCCAGCAGCATCAGAGGGGGAGGCAATCAGCCCCAGCATTTT. Protein sequence: CASSIRGGGNQPQHF.

The chain joins TRBV11-2 to TRBJ2-5; D is ambiguous. Trimming pared 4 bases from V and 0 bases from J, leaving 12 bases between. The germline V gene encodes CDR1 SGHAT and CDR2 FQNNGV. This CDR3 spans 15 amino acids. The CDR3 DNA reads as TGTGCCAGCAGCTCCGTGACTTGGTACCAAGAGACCCAGTACTTC. It translates to CASSSVTWYQETQYF.

This clonotype was seen ten or more times. V gene TRBV7-8 combines with J gene TRBJ2-7, with D possibly being TRBD1 (5 bases). The CDR3 loop spans 17 amino acids. The V end lost 1 base, the J end lost 3 bases, and 19 bases lay between the germline ends. Germline V gives CDR1 SGHVS, CDR2 FQNEAQ. In DNA, the CDR3 is TGTGCCAGCAGCTTAGGATACAGGAGACAGACGGTCTACGAGCAGTACGTC. Protein product: CASSLGYRRQTVYEQYV.

This clonotype turned up a few times. V usage is TRBV6-2 or TRBV6-3 and J usage is TRBJ1-1; tentatively, D is TRBD1 (5 bases). The CDR3 runs 15 residues. V lost 2 bases, J lost 3 bases, and 13 bases lay in between. CDR1 is MNHEY, CDR2 SVGEGT, per germline. The CDR3 nucleotides are TGTGCCAGCAGTTACCTTGGGAGGGGTGACACTGAAGCTTTCTTT. Its translation: CASSYLGRGDTEAFF.

Regarding this clonotype: The junction departs from germline at one end; a sequencing error may be responsible. V gene TRBV20-1 combines with J gene TRBJ2-2, with TRBD2 identical over 8 bases. Germline V gene sequence: CDR1 DFQATT, CDR2 SNEGSKA (reference sequence). The CDR3 runs 16 residues. CDR3 residues: CGARDDLAGNTGELFF. CDR3 DNA sequence: TGCGGTGCTAGAGATGACCTAGCGGGGAACACCGGGGAGCTGTTTTTT.

Only a few counts were recorded for this clonotype. V and J are TRBV27 and TRBJ2-2, with D uncertain. Deletions cut 1 base from V and 1 base from J, with 7 bases between. Germline CDR1 MNHEY, CDR2 SMNVEV (reference sequence). The CDR3 covers 15 residues. The CDR3 coding sequence is TGTGCCAGCAGTTTATACTCCCTGAACACCGGGGAGCTGTTTTTT. This codes for CASSLYSLNTGELFF.

The chain is built from TRBV12-5 and TRBJ2-1; 9 bases fit TRBD2. The CDR3 sequence is 17 residues long. V was pared by 6 bases and J by 5 bases, with 14 bases of the junction left unmatched. Per germline, CDR1 LGHNT and CDR2 FRNRAP. This CDR3 reads CASGPSTSGEGHNEQFF. The CDR3 nucleotides are TGTGCTAGTGGACCTTCGACTAGCGGAGAGGGACACAATGAGCAGTTCTTC.

The chain combines TRBV6-5 with TRBJ1-5; D gene uncertain. The CDR3 consists of 13 residues. Trimming removed 2 bases from V and 2 bases from J, with 4 bases in between. The V gene's germline CDR1 is MNHEY and CDR2 SVGAGI. CDR3 DNA: TGTGCCAGCAGTTACGACGGCAATCAGCCCCAGCATTTT. This translates into CASSYDGNQPQHF.

V and J are TRBV6-5 and TRBJ2-2; D call uncertain. Deletions cut 2 bases from V and 6 bases from J, with 10 bases between. The CDR3 is 14 residues long. The germline V gene has CDR1 MNHEY and CDR2 SVGAGI. The CDR3 nucleotides read TGTGCCAGCAGTTACGACCCTCCCCCCGGGGAGCTGTTTTTT. Its translation: CASSYDPPPGELFF.

This clonotype was seen at least ten times. The J gene is TRBJ1-1, the V gene TRBV5-1, with 7 bases matching TRBD1. V was clipped by 0 bases and J by 4 bases; unmatched bases: 9. The CDR3 sequence is 16 residues long. The germline CDR1 and CDR2 sequences are SGHRS and YFSETQ. As DNA, the CDR3 is TGCGCCAGCAGCTTGGATTGGGGCCAGGGGGGCACTGAAGCTTTCTTT. It encodes CASSLDWGQGGTEAFF.

This clonotype has only a few counts. The chain joins TRBV12-3 or TRBV12-4 to TRBJ2-5; TRBD2 matches 8 bases. The V gene end was trimmed by 7 bases and the J gene end by 9 bases; junction bases not matched to a gene: 13. This CDR3 spans 14 amino acids. The chain's CDR3 is CASTTGTGGRSQYF. The CDR3 region has the DNA TGTGCCAGCACCACTGGGACGGGAGGGCGTTCCCAGTACTTC.

The table lists this clonotype with a few counts. This chain links TRBV7-2 with TRBJ1-2; unclear D gene. The CDR3 loop spans 15 amino acids. The V gene's germline CDR1 is SGHTA and CDR2 FQGNSA. Trimming removed 1 base from V and 4 bases from J, with 13 bases in between. CDR3 DNA: TGTGCCAGCAGCTTAGTTGGGGTTGGAGGCTATGGCTACACCTTC. Translating it yields CASSLVGVGGYGYTF. Full variable domain (remainder filled in from reference TRBV7-2 and TRBJ1-2): GAGVSQSPSNKVTEKGKDVELRCDPISGHTALYWYRQSLGQGLEFLIYFQGNSAPDKSGLPSDRFSAERTGGSVSTLTIQRTQQEDSAVYLCASSLVGVGGYGYTFGSGTRLTVV.

This clonotype was picked up a small number of times. This chain connects TRBV12-5 to TRBJ1-6, with 10 bases that match TRBD1. The CDR3 covers 16 residues. CDR1 is LGHNT, CDR2 FRNRAP, per germline. Trimming took 5 bases from V and 7 from J; bases not matched to a gene: 8. The CDR3, as DNA: TGTGCTAGTGGTCCCTCCGGGACAGGGGCAAATTCACCCCTCCACTTT. It codes for CASGPSGTGANSPLHF.

The chain recombines TRBV11-2 with TRBJ2-7, with 9 nucleotides matching TRBD2. Losses at the gene ends were 5 bases for V and 1 base for J; bases not matched to a gene: 9. CDR1 and CDR2 (germline): SGHAT, FQNNGV. This CDR3 is built from 16 residues. CDR3 amino acids: CASSPRGAGGSYEQYV. The CDR3 region has the DNA TGTGCCAGCAGCCCCAGGGGAGCGGGAGGTTCCTACGAGCAGTACGTC.

J is TRBJ2-2 and V is TRBV6-8; possible D gene TRBD2, 7 bases. This CDR3 comprises 15 residues. Germline loops: CDR1 MNHGY, CDR2 SAAAGT. V lost 6 bases and J 5 bases, leaving 16 bases between the germline ends. CDR3 loop: CASSYGGGRTGELFF. DNA of the CDR3: TGTGCCAGCAGCTATGGGGGGGGGCGAACCGGGGAGCTGTTTTTT.

This clonotype came up once. The gene calls are TRBV5-1 and TRBJ2-7, with 10 bases aligning to TRBD2. Trimming cost V 6 bases and J 5 bases; bases outside gene matches: 2. The CDR3 runs to 12 residues. CDR1 is SGHRS and CDR2 is YFSETQ in the germline V gene. This CDR3 is CASKREGNEQYF. CDR3 nucleotide sequence: TGCGCCAGCAAGCGGGAGGGAAACGAGCAGTACTTC. The variable domain in full, completed from reference TRBV5-1 and TRBJ2-7, reads KAGVTQTPRYLIKTRGQQVTLSCSPISGHRSVSWYQQTPGQGLQFLFEYFSETQRNKGNFPGRFSGRQFSNSRSEMNVSTLELGDSALYLCASKREGNEQYFGPGTRLTVT.

This clonotype was observed many times. V and J are TRBV7-8 and TRBJ1-4, with TRBD1 as a possible D gene (6 bases). The germline V gene encodes CDR1 SGHVS and CDR2 FQNEAQ. Between the trimmed V and J ends, which lost 5 bases and 8 bases, there was a span of 27 bases. The CDR3 totals 18 residues. For the CDR3, the DNA is TGTGCCAGCAGCCCCCTATACAGGGTTGAGGGTTGGTTCGAAAAACTGTTTTTT. It is translated as CASSPLYRVEGWFEKLFF.

V and J are TRBV29-1 and TRBJ2-3; 9 bases agree with TRBD1. V shed 5 bases and J 3 bases; nucleotides not matched to a gene: 6. From germline, CDR1 is SQVTM and CDR2 ANQGSEA. This CDR3 has 14 amino acids. The CDR3: CSVNDRGETDTQYF. The CDR3 DNA reads TGCAGCGTTAATGACAGGGGGGAGACAGATACGCAGTATTTT.

The J gene is TRBJ2-1, the V gene TRBV3-1; D is possibly TRBD2 (7 bases). With 2 bases removed from V and 9 bases from J, the gap between germline ends came to 23 bases. CDR3 length: 17 amino acids. CDR1 is LGHDT, CDR2 YNNKEL, per germline (reference sequence). The CDR3 DNA reads TGTGCCAGCAGCCAACGGCCAGCGGGACCACAGGGATCTGAGCAGTTCTTC. Its protein is CASSQRPAGPQGSEQFF.

Only a few counts were recorded for this clonotype. The chain recombines TRBV27 with TRBJ2-3; 7 bases line up with TRBD1. Germline V gene lookup returns CDR1 MNHEY and CDR2 SMNVEV (reference sequence). The CDR3 is 13 amino acids. The trim removed 1 base at V and 6 bases at J, leaving 1 base unmatched. The CDR3 reads CASSLYRGDTQYF. The CDR3 nucleotides read TGTGCCAGCAGTTTATACAGGGGCGATACGCAGTATTTT.

The CDR3 nucleotides read TGTGCCAGCAGTTTAACGCTCTTTGAAGCTTTCTTT. The encoded protein is CASSLTLFEAFF. This chain connects TRBV28 to TRBJ1-1; D gene uncertain. V lost 2 bases and J lost 7, with 8 bases in between. Germline loops: CDR1 MDHEN, CDR2 SYDVKM. The CDR3 runs 12 residues.

The rearrangement joins TRBV11-2 to TRBJ2-1, with 8 bases lining up with TRBD2. The V gene's germline CDR1 is SGHAT and CDR2 FQNNGV. CDR3 length: 16 amino acids. V shed 3 bases and J 9 bases; nucleotides not matched to a gene: 13. CDR3 protein: CASSLGGGPHPGEQFF. In DNA, the CDR3 is TGTGCCAGCAGCTTGGGCGGGGGGCCTCATCCGGGTGAGCAGTTCTTC.

The chain joins TRBV28 to TRBJ1-2; D perhaps matches TRBD1 (5 bases). This CDR3 comprises 14 residues. The germline CDR1 and CDR2 sequences are MDHEN and SYDVKM. Trimming shortened V by 4 bases and J by 3 bases, and 12 bases separated the two germline ends. The CDR3 reads CASSWLGGDYGYTF. In DNA form, the CDR3 reads TGTGCCAGCAGTTGGCTCGGGGGGGACTATGGCTACACCTTC.

CDR3 amino acids: CASSSLSGLYNEQFF. The DNA for the CDR3 is TGTGCCAGCAGTTCTTTATCCGGACTGTACAATGAGCAGTTCTTC. The chain recombines TRBV12-3 or TRBV12-4 with TRBJ2-1, with a possible D match to TRBD2 (5 bases). The CDR3 loop spans 15 amino acids. V was clipped by 4 bases and J by 4 bases, with 14 bases between them.

This clonotype turned up a few times. CDR3 protein: CASSSPQGPAIGEQFF. The DNA for the CDR3 is TGTGCCAGCAGTTCCCCTCAGGGTCCGGCTATCGGTGAGCAGTTCTTC. This chain links TRBV28 with TRBJ2-1; D possibly corresponds to TRBD1 (5 bases). The CDR3 sequence is 16 residues long. V lost 4 bases and J lost 9, with 22 bases in between. The germline gives CDR1 MDHEN, CDR2 SYDVKM.

This clonotype was seen ten or more times. This chain connects TRBV7-9 to TRBJ1-1; D uncertain. Germline assignment: CDR1 SEHNR and CDR2 FQNEAQ (reference sequence). The CDR3 runs to 14 residues. V was shortened by 5 bases and J by 4 bases, with 14 bases between the two germline ends. CDR3: CASSHEVRSTEAFF. The DNA of the CDR3 is TGTGCCAGCAGCCATGAGGTGCGCAGCACTGAAGCTTTCTTT.

This clonotype was seen a handful of times. V usage is TRBV12-3 or TRBV12-4 and J usage is TRBJ2-4, with D perhaps given as TRBD1 or TRBD2 (5 bases each). CDR3 length: 15 amino acids. For the CDR3, the DNA is TGTGCAAGACCTATGGGCAGGGAGGCCAAAAACATTCAGTACTTC. Translated, it gives CARPMGREAKNIQYF.

This clonotype was seen a few times. The V gene is TRBV7-2, the J gene TRBJ1-2; no definite D call. Germline V lookup: CDR1 SGHTA, CDR2 FQGNSA. This CDR3 has 13 residues. Trimming took off 1 base at V and 0 bases at J, with 3 bases between the two ends. The DNA of the CDR3 is TGTGCCAGCAGCTTAGAATCTAACTATGGCTACACCTTC. Its protein is CASSLESNYGYTF.

The table lists this clonotype with a few counts. This chain joins TRBV7-9 and TRBJ2-5; tentatively, D is TRBD1 or TRBD2 (5 bases each). CDR3 length: 15 residues. Per germline, CDR1 SEHNR and CDR2 FQNEAQ (reference sequence). V gave up 5 bases and J gave up 2 bases, with 15 bases separating them. This CDR3 reads CASSPPGPSQETQYF. CDR3 in DNA: TGTGCCAGCAGCCCGCCGGGACCCTCTCAAGAGACCCAGTACTTC.

This clonotype showed up many times. The chain uses TRBV7-2 and TRBJ1-1; the match to TRBD1 covers 7 bases. CDR1 is SGHTA, CDR2 FQGNSA, per germline. The J segment lost 4 bases and the V segment lost 1 base, leaving 6 bases of the junction unmatched. The CDR3 spans 15 residues. Written as DNA, the CDR3 is TGTGCCAGCAGCTTAGGGACAGGTCTACCCACTGAAGCTTTCTTT. Its protein is CASSLGTGLPTEAFF.

This rearrangement joins TRBV10-3 to TRBJ1-2; D remains unclear. The germline V and J ends were trimmed by 9 bases and 0 bases, with 14 bases remaining between them. The CDR3 runs 14 residues. From germline, CDR1 is ENHRY and CDR2 SYGVKD. CDR3 region: CAMAGDGSNYGYTF. The CDR3 DNA is TGTGCCATGGCGGGAGACGGTTCTAACTATGGCTACACCTTC.